This T cell receptor beta chain is from a study of monozygotic twins with inflammatory bowel disease (dated by TCRdb to 2018 to 2020). The study in broad terms: A total of 28 monozygotic twin pairs were included in the full study, comprising nine German pairs (four IBD-concordant, five IBD-discordant) and 19 IBD-discordant Danish pairs. Disease-associated traits were sought mainly through comparisons between IBD patients and their genetically identical healthy co-twins within discordant pairs. Each individual had, on average, about 151 000 unique TCRalpha sequences and 181 000 unique TCRbeta sequences available for analysis. On the study overall, not on this receptor specifically: The results gave no support for a single strong signal or clonotype linked to IBD. IBD patients shared fewer clonotypes with other individuals than healthy twins did, most markedly in patients showing signs of disease activity. Concordant and discordant twins showed no difference in repertoire similarity, possibly because of limited statistical power. TCRbeta repertoire diversity, by inverse Simpson index, was decreased in IBD patients compared with their healthy co-twins. Different T cell subtypes could not be distinguished in the analysis. Because patients were on differing immunosuppressive treatments, the repertoires may have picked up extra background noise and inter-individual variability.

From each donor, an approximately 2.5 ml peripheral blood sample was collected into PAXgene tubes and stored at -80 degrees C. Total RNA was isolated from whole blood with the PAXgene blood miRNA kit on an automated QIAcube, without T cell sorting. Deep TCRalpha and TCRbeta repertoire profiling with unique molecular barcoding was performed on peripheral blood of monozygotic twin pairs concordant or discordant for inflammatory bowel disease. Smoking habits were recorded for all twin pairs, and individuals were classified as current, former or never smokers. The method behind the library was 5' RACE. For each TCR library, 3,000 to 4,000 ng of total RNA was used. cDNA was synthesized with SMARTScribe reverse transcriptase in eight separate reactions per sample. During cDNA synthesis, template switching was used to introduce unique molecular identifiers that contained a 6-nucleotide sample barcode. TCRalpha and TCRbeta cDNA was amplified by two nested PCRs of 16 and 9 cycles, with bead purification after each PCR. Before amplification, cDNA was treated with uracil DNA-glycosylase and purified using the QIAquick PCR purification kit. In the second PCR, Illumina TruSeq-compatible adapters and sample-specific barcodes were added. TapeStation and Qubit were used to check library quality and concentration, and roughly 4.8 ng of each library went into the pool. Pooled libraries were sequenced on an Illumina HiSeq2500 single-index Rapid Run with 2 x 100 bp reads and custom sequencing primers. The authors processed their data as follows. MiGEC version 1.2.6 was used for UMI-based consensus assembly, which corrected PCR and sequencing errors. V(D)J alignment, clonotype assembly and CDR3 extraction were performed with MiXCR version 2.1.1. Normalisation of gene usage, clonotype sharing and MAIT/NKT TCR abundance was achieved by analysing the top 1000, 10 000 and 20 000 clonotypes per sample. After downsampling to 27 000 UMIs, diversity was calculated as the inverse Simpson index using the vegan R package. Paired Mann-Whitney U tests were applied to discordant twin pairs, and Benjamini-Hochberg correction was used for multiple testing. TCRdb reprocessed the reads and provides one entry for every CDR3 protein sequence; no DNA is given. The V and J calls follow TCRdb's processing rather than the paper's. The sample's table lists a count of approximately 330,000 distinct CDR3 sequences. The biggest ten clones account for over 2% of the sample.

Via the germline V gene, CDR1 is MGHRA and CDR2 YSYEKL. The CDR3 goes from the cysteine to the phenylalanine over 19 residues. Nucleotide data are not available. With regard to this clonotype: The target of this receptor is not known.

The chain is assembled from TRBV4-1 and TRBJ2-1; TCRdb names TRBD2, which stays unverified in the absence of DNA. This clonotype originated in a human donor with ulcerative colitis or Crohn's disease, or a healthy co-twin of an affected twin (not recorded which). Sequencing used blood. This receptor has the CDR3 CASSQAPRLAGGSYNEQFF.